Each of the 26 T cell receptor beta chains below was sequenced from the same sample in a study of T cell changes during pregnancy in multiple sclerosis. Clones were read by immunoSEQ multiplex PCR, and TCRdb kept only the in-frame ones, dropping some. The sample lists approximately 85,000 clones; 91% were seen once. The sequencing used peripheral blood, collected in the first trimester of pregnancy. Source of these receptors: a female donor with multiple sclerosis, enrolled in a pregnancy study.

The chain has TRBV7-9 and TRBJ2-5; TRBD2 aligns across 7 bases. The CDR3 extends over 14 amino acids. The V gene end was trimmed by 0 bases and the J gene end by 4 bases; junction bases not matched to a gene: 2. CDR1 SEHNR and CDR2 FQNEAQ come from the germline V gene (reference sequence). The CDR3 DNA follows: TGTGCCAGCAGCTTAGCCGGACTAGTAGAGACCCAGTACTTC. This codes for CASSLAGLVETQYF.

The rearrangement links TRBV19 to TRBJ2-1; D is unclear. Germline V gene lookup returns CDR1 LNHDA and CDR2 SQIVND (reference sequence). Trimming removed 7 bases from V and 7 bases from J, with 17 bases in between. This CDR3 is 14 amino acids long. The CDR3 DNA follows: TGTGCCAGTACCGTGAGACTGGCAATAAATGAGCAGTTCTTC. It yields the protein CASTVRLAINEQFF. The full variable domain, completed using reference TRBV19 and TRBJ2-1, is DGGITQSPKYLFRKEGQNVTLSCEQNLNHDAMYWYRQDPGQGLRLIYYSQIVNDFQKGDIAEGYSVSREKKESFPLTVTSAQKNPTAFYLCASTVRLAINEQFFGPGTRLTVL.

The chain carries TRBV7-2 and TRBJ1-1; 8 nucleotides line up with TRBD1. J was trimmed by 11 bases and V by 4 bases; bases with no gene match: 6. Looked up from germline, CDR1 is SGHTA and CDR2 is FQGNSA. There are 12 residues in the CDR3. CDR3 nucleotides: TGTGCCAGCAGCTGGACAGGGCTTGAGGCTTTCTTT. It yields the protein CASSWTGLEAFF.

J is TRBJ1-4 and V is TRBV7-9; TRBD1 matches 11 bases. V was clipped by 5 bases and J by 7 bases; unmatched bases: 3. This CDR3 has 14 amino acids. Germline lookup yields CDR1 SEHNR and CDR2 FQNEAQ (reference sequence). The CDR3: CASSQGQGGEKLFF. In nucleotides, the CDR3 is TGTGCCAGCAGCCAGGGACAGGGGGGTGAAAAACTGTTTTTT.

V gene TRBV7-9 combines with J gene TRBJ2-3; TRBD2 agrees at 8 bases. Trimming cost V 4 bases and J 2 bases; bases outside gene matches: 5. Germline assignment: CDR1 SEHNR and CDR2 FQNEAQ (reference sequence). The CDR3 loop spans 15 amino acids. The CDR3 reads CASSSAGDTTDTQYF. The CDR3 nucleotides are TGTGCCAGCAGCTCAGCGGGAGACACCACAGATACGCAGTATTTT.

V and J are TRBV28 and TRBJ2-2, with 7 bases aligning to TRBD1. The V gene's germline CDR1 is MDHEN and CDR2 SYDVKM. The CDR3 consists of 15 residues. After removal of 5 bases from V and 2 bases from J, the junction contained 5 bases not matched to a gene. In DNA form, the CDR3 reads TGTGCCAGCAGTAAGACAGGGAGCAACACCGGGGAGCTGTTTTTT. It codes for CASSKTGSNTGELFF.

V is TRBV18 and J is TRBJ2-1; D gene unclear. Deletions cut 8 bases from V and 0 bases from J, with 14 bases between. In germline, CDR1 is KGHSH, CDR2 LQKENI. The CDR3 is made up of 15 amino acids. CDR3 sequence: CASNIYASSYNEQFF. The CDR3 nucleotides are TGTGCCAGCAACATATATGCAAGCTCCTACAATGAGCAGTTCTTC.

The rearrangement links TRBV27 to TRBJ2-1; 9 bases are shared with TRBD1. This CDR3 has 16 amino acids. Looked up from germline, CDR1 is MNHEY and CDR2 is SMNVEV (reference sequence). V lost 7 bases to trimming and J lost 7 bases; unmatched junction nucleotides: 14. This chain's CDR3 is CASTLSAGTGFNEQFF. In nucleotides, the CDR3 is TGTGCCAGCACCCTATCGGCCGGGACAGGGTTTAATGAGCAGTTCTTC.

The CDR3 nucleotides are TGCGCCAGCAGTCCATGGTGGGGAGACATTCAGTACTTC. Translation: CASSPWWGDIQYF. This chain uses TRBV4-1 with TRBJ2-4; D possibly corresponds to TRBD2 (5 bases). The CDR3 contains 13 residues. CDR1 is MGHRA, CDR2 YSYEKL, per germline. V lost 6 bases and J lost 8, with 14 bases in between.

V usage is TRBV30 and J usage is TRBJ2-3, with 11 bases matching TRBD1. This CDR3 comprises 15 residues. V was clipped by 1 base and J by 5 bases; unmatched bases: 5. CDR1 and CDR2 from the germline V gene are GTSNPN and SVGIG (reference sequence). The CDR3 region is CAWSAGQGVEDTQYF. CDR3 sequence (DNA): TGTGCCTGGAGTGCGGGACAGGGGGTGGAAGATACGCAGTATTTT.

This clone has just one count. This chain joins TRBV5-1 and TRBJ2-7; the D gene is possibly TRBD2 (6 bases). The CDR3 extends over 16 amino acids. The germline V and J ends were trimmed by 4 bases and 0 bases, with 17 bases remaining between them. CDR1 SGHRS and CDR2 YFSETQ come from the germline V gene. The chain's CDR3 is CASSRRGGVSSYEQYF. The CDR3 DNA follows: TGCGCCAGCAGCCGGAGAGGCGGGGTTAGCTCCTACGAGCAGTACTTC.

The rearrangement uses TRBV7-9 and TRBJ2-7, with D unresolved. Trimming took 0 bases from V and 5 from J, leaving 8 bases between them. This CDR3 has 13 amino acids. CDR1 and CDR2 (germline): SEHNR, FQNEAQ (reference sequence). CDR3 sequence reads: CASSLAQSHEQYF. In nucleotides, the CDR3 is TGTGCCAGCAGCTTAGCCCAGTCCCACGAGCAGTACTTC.

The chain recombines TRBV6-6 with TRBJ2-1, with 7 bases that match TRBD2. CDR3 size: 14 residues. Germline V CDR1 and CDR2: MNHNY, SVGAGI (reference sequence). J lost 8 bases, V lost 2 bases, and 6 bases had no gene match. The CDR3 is CASSYSGKKDEQFF. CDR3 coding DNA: TGTGCCAGCAGTTACAGCGGGAAGAAGGATGAGCAGTTCTTC.

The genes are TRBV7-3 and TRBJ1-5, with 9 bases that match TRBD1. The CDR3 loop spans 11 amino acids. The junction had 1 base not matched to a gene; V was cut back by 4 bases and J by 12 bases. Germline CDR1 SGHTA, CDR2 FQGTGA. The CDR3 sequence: CASSWDRDQHF. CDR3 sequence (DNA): TGTGCCAGCAGCTGGGACAGGGACCAGCATTTT.

CDR3 protein: CASSLSGGLTDTQYF. Written as DNA, the CDR3 is TGTGCCAGCAGCCTTAGCGGGGGGCTCACAGATACGCAGTATTTT. This sequence joins TRBV7-2 and TRBJ2-3, with 10 positions matching TRBD2. CDR1 is SGHTA, CDR2 FQGNSA, per germline. This CDR3 is built from 15 residues. V was clipped by 5 bases and J by 2 bases; unmatched bases: 4.

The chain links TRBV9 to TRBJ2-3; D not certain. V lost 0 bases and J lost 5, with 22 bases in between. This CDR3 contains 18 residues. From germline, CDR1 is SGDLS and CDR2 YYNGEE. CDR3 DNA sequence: TGTGCCAGCAGCGTAGGCGCAGGTTTGGAAGTTAAGAGAGATACGCAGTATTTT. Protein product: CASSVGAGLEVKRDTQYF. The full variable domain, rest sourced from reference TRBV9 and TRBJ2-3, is DSGVTQTPKHLITATGQRVTLRCSPRSGDLSVYWYQQSLDQGLQFLIQYYNGEERAKGNILERFSAQQFPDLHSELNLSSLELGDSALYFCASSVGAGLEVKRDTQYFGPGTRLTVL.

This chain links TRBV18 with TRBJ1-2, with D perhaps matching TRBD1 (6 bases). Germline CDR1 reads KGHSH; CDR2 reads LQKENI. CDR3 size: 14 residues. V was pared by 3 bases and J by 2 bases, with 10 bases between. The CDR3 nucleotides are TGTGCCAGCTCACCGGACAGCGTCAACTATGGCTACACCTTC. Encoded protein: CASSPDSVNYGYTF.

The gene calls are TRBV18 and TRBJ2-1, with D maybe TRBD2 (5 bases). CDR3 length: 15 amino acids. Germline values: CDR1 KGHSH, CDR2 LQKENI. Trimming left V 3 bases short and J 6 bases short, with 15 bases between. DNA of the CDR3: TGTGCCAGCTCACCCCCCTCGGGAAGTCCCAATGAGCAGTTCTTC. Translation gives CASSPPSGSPNEQFF.

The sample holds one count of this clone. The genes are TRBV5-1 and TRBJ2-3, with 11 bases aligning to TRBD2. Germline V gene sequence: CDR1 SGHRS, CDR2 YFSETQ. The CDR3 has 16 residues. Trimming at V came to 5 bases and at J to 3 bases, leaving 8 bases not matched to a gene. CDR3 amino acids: CASRAGTSGRTDTQYF. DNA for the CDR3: TGCGCCAGCAGGGCAGGAACTAGCGGGAGAACAGATACGCAGTATTTT. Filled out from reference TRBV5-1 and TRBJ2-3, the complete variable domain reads KAGVTQTPRYLIKTRGQQVTLSCSPISGHRSVSWYQQTPGQGLQFLFEYFSETQRNKGNFPGRFSGRQFSNSRSEMNVSTLELGDSALYLCASRAGTSGRTDTQYFGPGTRLTVL.

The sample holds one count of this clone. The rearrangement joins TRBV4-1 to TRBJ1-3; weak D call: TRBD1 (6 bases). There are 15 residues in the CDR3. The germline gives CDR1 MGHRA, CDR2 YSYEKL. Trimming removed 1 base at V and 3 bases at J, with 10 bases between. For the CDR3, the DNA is TGCGCCAGCAGCCAAGCCTTAGGGGGTGGAAACACCATATATTTT. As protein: CASSQALGGGNTIYF.

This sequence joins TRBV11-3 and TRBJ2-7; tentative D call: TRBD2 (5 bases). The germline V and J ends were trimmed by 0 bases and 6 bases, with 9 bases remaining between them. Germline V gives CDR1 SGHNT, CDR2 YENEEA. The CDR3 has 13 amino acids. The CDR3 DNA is TGTGCCAGCAGCTTAGATCAACGGGGCGAGCAGTACTTC. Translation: CASSLDQRGEQYF.

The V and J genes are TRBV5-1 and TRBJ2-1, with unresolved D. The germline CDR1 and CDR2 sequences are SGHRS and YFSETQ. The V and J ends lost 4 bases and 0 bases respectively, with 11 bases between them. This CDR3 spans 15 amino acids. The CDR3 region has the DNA TGCGCCAGCAGCCCACAGCCATCCTCCTACAATGAGCAGTTCTTC. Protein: CASSPQPSSYNEQFF.

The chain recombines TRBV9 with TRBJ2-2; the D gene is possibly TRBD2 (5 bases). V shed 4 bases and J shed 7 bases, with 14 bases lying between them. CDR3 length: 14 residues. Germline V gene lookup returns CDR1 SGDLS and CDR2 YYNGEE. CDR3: CASSPRTGGGELFF. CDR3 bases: TGTGCCAGCAGCCCCAGGACTGGTGGCGGGGAGCTGTTTTTT. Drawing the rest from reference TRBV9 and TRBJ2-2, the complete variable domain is DSGVTQTPKHLITATGQRVTLRCSPRSGDLSVYWYQQSLDQGLQFLIQYYNGEERAKGNILERFSAQQFPDLHSELNLSSLELGDSALYFCASSPRTGGGELFFGEGSRLTVL.

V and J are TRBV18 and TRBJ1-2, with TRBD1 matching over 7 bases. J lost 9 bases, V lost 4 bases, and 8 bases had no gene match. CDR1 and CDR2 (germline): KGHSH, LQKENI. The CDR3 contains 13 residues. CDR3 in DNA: TGTGCCAGCTCACGGGACAGTCGGTTTAGCTACACCTTC. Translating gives CASSRDSRFSYTF.

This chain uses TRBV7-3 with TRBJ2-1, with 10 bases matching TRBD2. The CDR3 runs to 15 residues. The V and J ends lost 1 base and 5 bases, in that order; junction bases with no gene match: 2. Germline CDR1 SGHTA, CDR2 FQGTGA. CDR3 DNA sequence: TGTGCCAGCAGCTTAATAGCGGGGGGTCACAATGAGCAGTTCTTC. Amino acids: CASSLIAGGHNEQFF. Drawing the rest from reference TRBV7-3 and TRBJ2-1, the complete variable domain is GAGVSQTPSNKVTEKGKYVELRCDPISGHTALYWYRQSLGQGPEFLIYFQGTGAADDSGLPNDRFFAVRPEGSVSTLKIQRTERGDSAVYLCASSLIAGGHNEQFFGPGTRLTVL.

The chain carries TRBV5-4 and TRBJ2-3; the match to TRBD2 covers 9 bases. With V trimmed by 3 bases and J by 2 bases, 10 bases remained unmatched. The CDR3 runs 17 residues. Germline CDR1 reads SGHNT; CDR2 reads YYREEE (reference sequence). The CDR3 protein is CASSSTKTSGHTDTQYF. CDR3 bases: TGTGCCAGCAGCTCTACTAAGACTAGCGGACACACAGATACGCAGTATTTT.